The 9 T cell receptor beta chains reported below all come from one sample, sequenced in a study of T cell changes during pregnancy in multiple sclerosis. Here immunoSEQ multiplex PCR was the method, and the copy in TCRdb shows in-frame clones only, minus some. The sample shows about 99,000 clones, roughly 92% of them seen only once. The sequences come from peripheral blood, collected after pregnancy. These receptors were taken from a female donor with multiple sclerosis, enrolled in a pregnancy study.

The J gene is TRBJ2-1, the V gene TRBV7-3; maybe TRBD1 (5 bases). This CDR3 region has 15 residues. In germline, CDR1 is SGHTA, CDR2 FQGTGA. V lost 4 bases to trimming and J lost 5 bases, with 15 bases between them. CDR3 amino acids: CASSSAVGRHNEQFF. In DNA form, the CDR3 reads TGTGCCAGCAGCTCCGCCGTGGGGCGCCACAATGAGCAGTTCTTC.

Concerning this clone itself: Other DNA sequences in this specimen translate into the identical CDR3. The gene calls are TRBV5-4 and TRBJ2-7; D perhaps matches TRBD1 (6 bases). The germline V gene has CDR1 SGHNT and CDR2 YYREEE (reference sequence). V lost 0 bases and J 0 bases, leaving 10 bases between the germline ends. CDR3 length: 15 amino acids. CDR3 DNA: TGTGCCAGCAGCTTGGGGGGGCAGAGCTCCTACGAGCAGTACTTC. Translation gives CASSLGGQSSYEQYF.

The chain couples TRBV7-2 to TRBJ2-3, with D tentatively TRBD2 (6 bases). The CDR3 length is 18 residues. Deletions cut 0 bases from V and 2 bases from J, with 18 bases between. The germline gives CDR1 SGHTA, CDR2 FQGNSA. CDR3 nucleotide sequence: TGTGCCAGCAGCTTAGCCCCCACGGGTAGCGGAACCACAGATACGCAGTATTTT. It encodes CASSLAPTGSGTTDTQYF.

The rearrangement links TRBV5-1 to TRBJ2-2, with TRBD2 identical over 11 bases. CDR1 SGHRS and CDR2 YFSETQ come from the germline V gene. V trimming: 4 bases; J trimming: 0 bases; junction bases outside the gene matches: 17. The CDR3 covers 21 residues. The CDR3: CASSRIGGLADRNSNTGELFF. The CDR3 coding sequence is TGCGCCAGCAGCCGGATCGGGGGACTAGCGGACCGGAACTCGAACACCGGGGAGCTGTTTTTT.

Comments on this clone: One end of the junction is discordant with germline, which a read error may explain. V and J are TRBV6-1 and TRBJ2-1, with D perhaps matching TRBD2 (5 bases). The length of the CDR3 is 15 residues. Germline-derived CDR1 and CDR2 are MNHNS and SASEGT. DNA for the CDR3: TGTGTCAGCAGTTTTGGAGGAGTTCTCGTAGATGAGCAGTTCTTC. Translating gives CVSSFGGVLVDEQFF.

The chain carries TRBV6-5 and TRBJ2-1; 14 nucleotides line up with TRBD2. CDR1 and CDR2 from the germline V gene are MNHEY and SVGAGI. This CDR3 region has 16 residues. V dropped 2 bases and J dropped 8; count of bases not matched to a gene: 5. The CDR3, as DNA: TGTGCCAGCAGTTACCCGGGACTAGCGGGAGAGCATGAGCAGTTCTTC. As protein: CASSYPGLAGEHEQFF.

CDR3 region: CASSLAEAGVTQYF. The CDR3 DNA reads TGTGCCAGCAGCTTAGCCGAGGCAGGGGTTACGCAGTATTTT. The gene calls are TRBV7-2 and TRBJ2-3, with TRBD1 as a possible D gene (6 bases). This CDR3 region has 14 residues. V was trimmed by 0 bases and J by 8 bases, leaving 12 bases between them. Germline V CDR1 and CDR2: SGHTA, FQGNSA.

The chain couples TRBV6-1 to TRBJ2-7; no clear D. The CDR3 is 14 residues long. Trimming removed 1 base at V and 2 bases at J, with 9 bases between. Germline V lookup: CDR1 MNHNS, CDR2 SASEGT. In nucleotides, the CDR3 is TGTGCCAGCAGTGAAGGGGCCTCAACCTACGAGCAGTACTTC. Its translation: CASSEGASTYEQYF.

The V gene is TRBV9, the J gene TRBJ1-3; TRBD1 matches at 9 bases. Germline CDR1 SGDLS, CDR2 YYNGEE. V was pared by 2 bases and J by 4 bases, with 4 bases of the junction left unmatched. The CDR3 runs to 15 residues. The CDR3 DNA sequence: TGTGCCAGCAGCGTTGGACAGGGGCGAGGAAACACCATATATTTT. Its protein product is CASSVGQGRGNTIYF. Based on the CDR3 plus reference TRBV9 and TRBJ1-3, the full variable domain is DSGVTQTPKHLITATGQRVTLRCSPRSGDLSVYWYQQSLDQGLQFLIQYYNGEERAKGNILERFSAQQFPDLHSELNLSSLELGDSALYFCASSVGQGRGNTIYFGEGSWLTVV.